Following are 7 T cell receptor beta chains from one sample sequenced in a study of radiation and T cells in renal cell carcinoma. Libraries were prepared by immunoSEQ multiplex PCR; TCRdb keeps only in-frame clonotypes and omits some of them. The sample yields around 170,000 clones, about 87% seen once. The time point here: blood 4 weeks post-SBRT, at nephrectomy. Treatment: 15 Gy SBRT to primary tumor, nephrectomy 4 weeks later. The specimen was blood, collected from a patient whose treatment included radiotherapy and nephrectomy. These receptors came from a woman in her forties or fifties with renal cell carcinoma.

The rearrangement uses TRBV5-1 and TRBJ1-6, with TRBD1 as a possible D gene (6 bases). The CDR3 spans 18 residues. V lost 2 bases and J 0 bases, leaving 15 bases between the germline ends. Per germline, CDR1 SGHRS and CDR2 YFSETQ. The CDR3 DNA is TGCGCCAGCAGCTTAATGGACAGCTGGAGCTCCTATAATTCACCCCTCCACTTT. Encoded protein: CASSLMDSWSSYNSPLHF.

The chain joins TRBV14 to TRBJ1-4; D perhaps matches TRBD1 (5 bases). The CDR3 length is 13 residues. V shed 8 bases and J shed 6 bases, with 13 bases lying between them. Germline V lookup: CDR1 SGHDN, CDR2 FVKESK. CDR3 in DNA: TGTGCCAGCCGGTGGGGGTCAGATGAAAAACTGTTTTTT. Protein: CASRWGSDEKLFF.

The J gene is TRBJ1-3, the V gene TRBV29-1, with a possible D match to TRBD1 (5 bases). The CDR3 runs to 13 residues. Germline loops: CDR1 SQVTM, CDR2 ANQGSEA. V dropped 4 bases and J dropped 2 bases, with 9 bases sitting between them. CDR3 in DNA: TGCAGCGTTGGACAGCTGGCTGGAAACACCATATATTTT. This encodes CSVGQLAGNTIYF. Combining the CDR3 with reference TRBV29-1 and TRBJ1-3 gives the whole variable domain SAVISQKPSRDICQRGTSLTIQCQVDSQVTMMFWYRQQPGQSLTLIATANQGSEATYESGFVIDKFPISRPNLTFSTLTVSNMSPEDSSIYLCSVGQLAGNTIYFGEGSWLTVV.

This rearrangement joins TRBV9 to TRBJ2-5; D unresolved. The tail of the sequence fits TRBJ2-7 better, so the J call may be wrong. This CDR3 spans 14 amino acids. From germline, CDR1 is SGDLS and CDR2 YYNGEE. The CDR3, as DNA: TGTGCCAGCAGCGTAGCTATCAACTCCTACGAGCAGTACTTC. Its translation: CASSVAINSYEQYF.

This chain joins TRBV7-6 and TRBJ1-2; TRBD1 matches at 11 bases. Germline assignment: CDR1 SGHVS and CDR2 FNYEAQ. The ends lost 6 bases at V and 1 base at J; junction bases unmatched: 4. The CDR3 consists of 15 residues. As DNA, the CDR3 is TGTGCCAGCAGTCTGGGGACAGGGGGTAACTATGGCTACACCTTC. Translation gives CASSLGTGGNYGYTF.

The chain is built from TRBV5-1 and TRBJ1-4, with D uncertain. Trimming shortened V by 0 bases and J by 14 bases, and 14 bases separated the two germline ends. The length of the CDR3 is 13 residues. Per the germline V gene, CDR1 is SGHRS and CDR2 is YFSETQ. The chain's CDR3 is CASSLDADAPLFF. The CDR3 coding sequence is TGCGCCAGCAGCTTGGACGCCGACGCTCCCCTGTTTTTT.

This rearrangement joins TRBV19 to TRBJ2-1, with TRBD2 matching over 9 bases. Germline lookup yields CDR1 LNHDA and CDR2 SQIVND (reference sequence). The CDR3 is made up of 15 amino acids. J was trimmed by 4 bases and V by 3 bases; bases with no gene match: 4. CDR3 coding DNA: TGTGCCAGTAGTATTGGAGCGGGGGGTTACAATGAGCAGTTCTTC. It encodes CASSIGAGGYNEQFF. The complete variable domain, with remaining parts taken from reference TRBV19 and TRBJ2-1, reads DGGITQSPKYLFRKEGQNVTLSCEQNLNHDAMYWYRQDPGQGLRLIYYSQIVNDFQKGDIAEGYSVSREKKESFPLTVTSAQKNPTAFYLCASSIGAGGYNEQFFGPGTRLTVL.